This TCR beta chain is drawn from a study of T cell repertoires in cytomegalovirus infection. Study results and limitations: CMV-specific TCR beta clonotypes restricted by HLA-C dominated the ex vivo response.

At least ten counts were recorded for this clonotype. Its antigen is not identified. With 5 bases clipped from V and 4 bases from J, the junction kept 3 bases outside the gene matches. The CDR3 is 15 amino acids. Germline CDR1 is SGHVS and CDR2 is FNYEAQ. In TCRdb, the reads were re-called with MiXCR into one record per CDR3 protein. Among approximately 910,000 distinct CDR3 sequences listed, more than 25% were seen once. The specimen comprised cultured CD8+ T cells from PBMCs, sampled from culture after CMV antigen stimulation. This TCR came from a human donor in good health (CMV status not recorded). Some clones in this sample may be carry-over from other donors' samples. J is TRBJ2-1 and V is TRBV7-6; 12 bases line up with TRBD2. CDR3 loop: CASSKLAGGYNEQFF. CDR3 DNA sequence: TGTGCCAGCAGCAAACTAGCGGGGGGTTACAATGAGCAGTTCTTC.